These 14 T cell receptor beta chains originate from one sample sequenced in a study of T cells in Graves' hyperthyroidism and ophthalmopathy. Amplified regions were TCR beta CDR3 sequences from RNA transcripts. When the TCR CDR3 underwent first-round RT-PCR, the HTBI primer set was used. A single record per CDR3 protein comes from TCRdb applying MiXCR to the multiplex PCR reads. The sample includes 300,000 to 450,000 distinct CDR3 sequences, about 15% seen only once; the top ten take 9.5% to 11%. The sample taken for sequencing was blood. Receptor source: a woman aged 60-75 years with Graves' hyperthyroidism.

Many counts were recorded for this clonotype. The chain links TRBV6-5 to TRBJ2-3; TRBD2 might be the D (5 bases). Germline V CDR1 and CDR2: MNHEY, SVGAGI. Between the trimmed V and J ends, which lost 0 bases and 2 bases, there was a span of 9 bases. There are 15 residues in the CDR3. CDR3 sequence (DNA): TGTGCCAGCAGTTACTCGCGGGCAGTCACAGATACGCAGTATTTT. It yields the protein CASSYSRAVTDTQYF.

The rearrangement links TRBV27 to TRBJ2-2; D possibly matches TRBD1 or TRBD2 (6 bases each). Trimming stripped 7 bases from V and 4 bases from J, with 16 bases between. The CDR3 is 15 residues long. CDR1 MNHEY and CDR2 SMNVEV come from the germline V gene (reference sequence). As DNA, the CDR3 is TGTGCCAGCACCAATGGGGGGCCCGGCACCGGGGAGCTGTTTTTT. Amino acids: CASTNGGPGTGELFF.

This clonotype appeared many times. The chain recombines TRBV3-1 with TRBJ2-1, with D possibly matching TRBD2 (5 bases). CDR1 and CDR2 from the germline V gene are LGHDT and YNNKEL (reference sequence). The germline V and J ends were trimmed by 4 bases and 10 bases, with 8 bases remaining between them. The CDR3 length is 11 residues. The CDR3 spells CASSLQREQFF. The CDR3 DNA follows: TGTGCCAGCAGCCTGCAGCGGGAGCAGTTCTTC.

As for this clonotype: Germline is not matched at one junction end, which may reflect a read error. V usage is TRBV11-2 and J usage is TRBJ1-2, with D possibly being TRBD1 (5 bases). In germline, CDR1 is SGHAT, CDR2 FQNNGV. The CDR3 spans 13 residues. CDR3 in DNA: TGTGCCAGCAGCCCAAACAGGAACTATAGCTACACCTTC. Its protein is CASSPNRNYSYTF.

This clonotype came up many times. CDR3 bases: TGTGCCAGCAGTGAGGGGGGGGCCCTCGAGCAGTACTTC. This translates into CASSEGGALEQYF. The chain employs TRBV2 and TRBJ2-7, with a weak D call TRBD2 (7 bases). Germline V gene lookup returns CDR1 SNHLY and CDR2 FYNNEI. This CDR3 has 13 residues. The germline V and J ends were trimmed by 3 bases and 6 bases, with 12 bases remaining between them.

V is TRBV19 and J is TRBJ1-6, with 7 bases fitting TRBD1. CDR3 length: 14 amino acids. The junction had 7 bases not matched to a gene; V was cut back by 7 bases and J by 7 bases. Germline loops: CDR1 LNHDA, CDR2 SQIVND (reference sequence). The CDR3 sequence is CASNRDSPNSPLHF. The DNA of the CDR3 is TGTGCCAGTAACCGGGACAGCCCAAATTCACCCCTCCACTTT.

In its sample, this clonotype was seen a few times. The chain links TRBV2 to TRBJ2-7; D is perhaps TRBD1 (7 bases). The CDR3 covers 15 residues. Germline CDR1 is SNHLY and CDR2 is FYNNEI. V lost 2 bases and J lost 3, with 14 bases in between. The CDR3 region is CASSERSGGFYEQYF. CDR3 sequence (DNA): TGTGCCAGCAGTGAAAGGTCAGGGGGGTTCTACGAGCAGTACTTC.

The rearrangement joins TRBV10-3 to TRBJ1-3, with D unclear. The V end was cut by 0 bases, the J end by 5 bases, with 8 bases between. Germline V gene sequence: CDR1 ENHRY, CDR2 SYGVKD. The CDR3 loop spans 14 amino acids. CDR3 in amino acids: CAISESGKRNTIYF. The CDR3 DNA follows: TGTGCCATCAGTGAGTCGGGGAAAAGAAACACCATATATTTT.

This clonotype was counted between two and nine times. The gene calls are TRBV19 and TRBJ2-7; no definite D call. The germline V and J ends were trimmed by 5 bases and 3 bases, with 14 bases remaining between them. In germline, CDR1 is LNHDA, CDR2 SQIVND (reference sequence). The CDR3 extends over 14 amino acids. The CDR3 reads CASSVAGTFYEQYF. CDR3 nucleotide sequence: TGTGCCAGTAGTGTCGCAGGCACCTTCTACGAGCAGTACTTC.

This chain joins TRBV20-1 and TRBJ2-3, with TRBD2 as a possible D gene (6 bases). The V gene's germline CDR1 is DFQATT and CDR2 SNEGSKA (reference sequence). The length of the CDR3 is 13 residues. Trimming shortened V by 7 bases and J by 2 bases, and 13 bases separated the two germline ends. The CDR3 DNA reads TGCAGTGGCTCGGGCGGGACCACAGATACGCAGTATTTT. Protein: CSGSGGTTDTQYF.

This clonotype has just a few counts. The chain uses TRBV19 and TRBJ1-1; D unclear. This CDR3 comprises 14 residues. CDR1 and CDR2 (germline): LNHDA, SQIVND (reference sequence). V was pared by 2 bases and J by 0 bases, with 7 bases between. CDR3: CASSIRRMNTEAFF. CDR3 nucleotide sequence: TGTGCCAGTAGTATAAGGCGGATGAACACTGAAGCTTTCTTT.

The chain employs TRBV18 and TRBJ2-6; no reliable D call. Trimming pared 8 bases from V and 0 bases from J, leaving 8 bases between. This CDR3 has 14 amino acids. Germline V gives CDR1 KGHSH, CDR2 LQKENI. CDR3 nucleotide sequence: TGTGCCAGCACCCGGGCCTCTGGGGCCAACGTCCTGACTTTC. Amino acids: CASTRASGANVLTF.

This clonotype was counted ten times or more. The genes are TRBV7-3 and TRBJ1-1; 9 bases are shared with TRBD1. From germline, CDR1 is SGHTA and CDR2 FQGTGA. J gave up 4 bases and V 5 bases, and 8 bases lay outside the gene matches. The CDR3 loop spans 15 amino acids. CDR3 DNA sequence: TGTGCCAGCAGCCGCGAAGGGACAGGGATCACTGAAGCTTTCTTT. It yields the protein CASSREGTGITEAFF.

This rearrangement joins TRBV19 to TRBJ1-2, with TRBD1 matching over 11 bases. From germline, CDR1 is LNHDA and CDR2 SQIVND (reference sequence). Trimming at V came to 5 bases and at J to 4 bases, leaving 6 bases not matched to a gene. The CDR3 covers 15 residues. The CDR3 reads CASSRTGGIIYGYTF. CDR3 coding DNA: TGTGCCAGTAGTCGGACAGGGGGCATCATCTATGGCTACACCTTC.